The present TCR beta chain was sequenced within a study of OX40 agonist ivuxolimab in advanced cancers. On the study more broadly: The group had a mean age of about 65 years, ranged from roughly 23 to 90, and was 82.7% male. Allowance was made for prior anti-PD-1, anti-PD-L1 or anti-CTLA-4 therapy, and roughly 40% had some.

General study results and limits: The expanded peripheral T cells' antigen specificity was not determined. In CD8+ T cells, expanded clones were on average more numerous than in CD4+.

The method was immunoSEQ multiplex PCR; TCRdb's version includes in-frame clones alone and lacks a portion of them. The table has about 40,000 clones, approximately 86% seen once; the top ten hold roughly 2.3%. The ends lost 2 bases at V and 1 base at J; junction bases unmatched: 2. Germline loops: CDR1 SGHDT, CDR2 YYEEEE. This CDR3 region has 15 residues. As for this clone: Its antigen is unidentified.

V gene TRBV5-6 combines with J gene TRBJ2-2; 7 bases agree with TRBD1. Sequences were derived from CD4+ or CD8+ T cells sorted from blood, sampled in a trial of the OX40 agonist ivuxolimab. This TCR came from an adult with an advanced solid tumor such as melanoma, head and neck, liver or kidney cancer. CDR3 sequence: CASSFRTGNTGELFF. CDR3 sequence (DNA): TGTGCCAGCAGCTTCCGGACAGGGAACACCGGGGAGCTGTTTTTT.